Listed below are T cell receptor beta chains from one sample, sequenced in a study of glioma-infiltrating T cells. MiXCR, run by TCRdb on the multiplex PCR reads, gives a single entry per CDR3 protein. The table includes 300,000 to 450,000 distinct CDR3 sequences, approximately 42% detected once. Sequenced material: glioma tissue, nonneoplastic brain tissue, or PBMCs (not recorded which). These receptors were obtained from a human donor with low-grade glioma or glioblastoma, undergoing nonglioma brain surgery, or in good health (not recorded which). The CDR3 runs from the conserved cysteine through the conserved F or W. Fields, in order: J gene, V gene, CDR3 protein.

TRBJ2-3	TRBV15	CATSRGRSTDTQYF
TRBJ2-7	TRBV20-1	CSATKIAPGLAGGYEQYF
TRBJ1-1	TRBV28	CASSWQNTEAFF
TRBJ2-7	TRBV12-3/TRBV12-4	CASRRGSEGTYEQYF
TRBJ1-2	TRBV27	CASSSRPGVYGYTF
TRBJ1-2	TRBV28	CASSLRTDRGPGYTF
TRBJ1-1	TRBV7-3	CASSPDGITEAFF
TRBJ2-1	TRBV7-3	CASSGTSGAFNKQFF
TRBJ2-1	TRBV24-1	CATSDYDSAIDEQFF
TRBJ2-3	TRBV27	CASSVDPGTTDTQYF
TRBJ1-1	TRBV7-9	CASSLGRREVW
TRBJ1-2	TRBV20-1	CSAPKNREDYGYTF
TRBJ2-3	TRBV7-2	CASSLFGAVRTDTQYF
TRBJ2-1	TRBV28	CASSSPGAYNEQFF
TRBJ1-2	TRBV19	CASSALGPYYGYTF
TRBJ2-6	TRBV6-1	CASSEARRGRGPLSGANVLTF
TRBJ2-1	TRBV12-3/TRBV12-4	CASTYGRLIYEQFF
TRBJ1-2	TRBV28	CASRKYPGYRGGDYGYTF
TRBJ1-1	TRBV2	CASSVGQLGNTEAFF
TRBJ2-2	TRBV7-2	CASSFVFTGELFF
TRBJ2-7	TRBV28	CASSSFIRSEQYF
TRBJ1-1	TRBV14	CASSQVSGARTEAFF
TRBJ2-4	TRBV6-2/TRBV6-3	CASSQRPPGLADNEQYF